This T cell receptor beta chain was recorded in a study of cytomegalovirus exposure and HLA in healthy donors. Whole-study results and caveats: Associated with cytomegalovirus, according to the listing, were 150 to 200 TCR beta chains. Rare sequences made up most TCRs, while some public TCRs were found in many donors. Productive rates of about 90% or about 30% were seen for most TCR beta V segments in an earlier analysis.

To note about this clone: The antigen remains undetermined. The DNA is left out, because the CDR3 cannot be placed on it with certainty; the CDR3 is given as TCRdb lists it.

Looked up from germline, CDR1 is PRHDT and CDR2 is FYEKMQ (reference sequence). The CDR3 region is 18 residues in length, termini included. Donors counted as nominally healthy when sampled, yet unrecorded immune exposures were likely. Primers: 60 Vbeta forward and 13 Jbeta reverse. This table comes from immunoSEQ multiplex PCR, and its TCRdb copy is limited to in-frame clones, with some not included. The sample has 150,000 to 200,000 clones; 70% to 85% are singletons. The sequence was obtained from a man aged 45 to 65 in good health and CMV-seropositive. Specimen: PBMCs. The V gene is TRBV13, the J gene TRBJ2-5; the table names TRBD2, a call not compared with the DNA. CDR3 region: CASSLGNAFGPGVETQYF.